The sequence of this TCR beta chain was determined in a study of cytomegalovirus exposure and HLA in healthy donors. Trimming took 0 bases from V and 5 from J, leaving 14 bases between them. Germline CDR1 is SGHRS and CDR2 is YFSETQ. The CDR3 contains 15 residues. Study-level results: TCR beta chains numbering some 160 were designated cytomegalovirus-associated. The authors later linked a missense DCLRE1C variant to TCR beta V- and J-gene trimming. In an earlier analysis, productive rearrangement rates for most beta V segments clustered near 87% or 30%.

Both 60 Vbeta primers and 13 Jbeta primers went into the PCR. Produced via immunoSEQ multiplex PCR; TCRdb's table is partial and in-frame only. Of 210,000 or so clones detected, approximately 80% appear once; the ten largest clones hold 0.71%. To note about this clone: Its matching antigen is unknown.

Likely unrecorded immune exposures existed in these nominally healthy donors. The chain is built from TRBV5-1 and TRBJ1-1; the D gene is possibly TRBD1 (5 bases). This TCR was sampled from a boy between 2 and 10 years old in good health and CMV-seronegative. The sample taken for sequencing was PBMCs. CDR3 protein: CASSLAGGEVTEAFF. The CDR3 bases are TGCGCCAGCAGCTTGGCGGGAGGGGAGGTAACTGAAGCTTTCTTT.